A single sample is the source of the 11 T cell receptor beta chains below, sequenced in a study of shared clonotypes between healthy human individuals (dated by TCRdb to the early 2020s). The library was generated by the immunoSEQ multiplex PCR assay. TCRdb mirrors the immuneACCESS table, restricted to in-frame sequences. Some clones are absent from its copies; in checked studies, under half trace to an unresolved V gene, and the reason for the others is unknown. The sample includes about 2 million clones, with around 95% observed a single time. The ten most abundant clones make up approximately 0.13% of the sample. The source material was naive CD4+ T cells sorted from blood. The intended sense of this specimen's cell subset or site label: CD45RA+ positively selected. Receptors originate from a young man in good health.

The gene calls are TRBV5-1 and TRBJ1-1, with D tentatively TRBD1 (6 bases). The V end lost 4 bases, the J end lost 5 bases, and 15 bases lay between the germline ends. CDR1 SGHRS and CDR2 YFSETQ come from the germline V gene. CDR3 size: 14 residues. The CDR3 is CASSHPQGRTEAFF. The CDR3 DNA reads TGCGCCAGCAGCCACCCACAGGGTAGGACTGAAGCTTTCTTT. Using reference TRBV5-1 and TRBJ1-1 for the parts outside the CDR3, the full variable domain is KAGVTQTPRYLIKTRGQQVTLSCSPISGHRSVSWYQQTPGQGLQFLFEYFSETQRNKGNFPGRFSGRQFSNSRSEMNVSTLELGDSALYLCASSHPQGRTEAFFGQGTRLTVV.

Points on this clone: This sample includes further DNA sequences coding for the same CDR3. The chain uses TRBV5-1 and TRBJ2-3; unclear D gene. Germline V gene data show CDR1 as SGHRS and CDR2 as YFSETQ. V was shortened by 0 bases and J by 2 bases, with 7 bases between the two germline ends. The CDR3 consists of 14 residues. The CDR3 DNA reads TGCGCCAGCAGCTTGGGTCAGTACACAGATACGCAGTATTTT. Its protein is CASSLGQYTDTQYF.

The chain joins TRBV25-1 to TRBJ2-2, with D possibly being TRBD1 or TRBD2 (5 bases each). The V gene lost 7 bases and the J gene lost 3 bases, with 18 bases spanning the gap. Per the germline V gene, CDR1 is MGHDK and CDR2 is SYGVNS. This CDR3 contains 16 residues. In DNA, the CDR3 is TGTGCCAGCACAACTGCACGGGGCTCCGACACCGGGGAGCTGTTTTTT. Translation gives CASTTARGSDTGELFF.

In this sample, this clone turned up a few times. This specimen includes other DNA sequences encoding the same CDR3. The rearrangement joins TRBV28 to TRBJ2-7; D is ambiguous. The CDR3 covers 11 residues. CDR1 and CDR2 (germline): MDHEN, SYDVKM. V was clipped by 2 bases and J by 4 bases, with 3 bases between them. The CDR3 coding sequence is TGTGCCAGCAGTTTAAGGTACGAGCAGTACTTC. Residues: CASSLRYEQYF. The whole variable domain, filled in from reference TRBV28 and TRBJ2-7, reads DVKVTQSSRYLVKRTGEKVFLECVQDMDHENMFWYRQDPGLGLRLIYFSYDVKMKEKGDIPEGYSVSREKKERFSLILESASTNQTSMYLCASSLRYEQYFGPGTRLTVT.

This clone was seen once. The genes are TRBV30 and TRBJ2-3, with 7 bases aligning to TRBD2. The CDR3 length is 11 residues. The V and J ends lost 8 bases and 5 bases, in that order; junction bases with no gene match: 4. The V gene's germline CDR1 is GTSNPN and CDR2 SVGIG (reference sequence). The CDR3 here is CAGGRVDTQYF. Here the CDR3 DNA reads TGTGCCGGAGGGAGGGTAGATACGCAGTATTTT. The whole variable domain, remainder taken from reference TRBV30 and TRBJ2-3, is SQTIHQWPATLVQPVGSPLSLECTVEGTSNPNLYWYRQAAGRGLQLLFYSVGIGQISSEVPQNLSASRPQDRQFILSSKKLLLSDSGFYLCAGGRVDTQYFGPGTRLTVL.

This clone appeared a single time. The chain has TRBV11-2 and TRBJ2-3; D ambiguous. The CDR3 length is 16 residues. Germline lookup yields CDR1 SGHAT and CDR2 FQNNGV. V lost 1 base to trimming and J lost 0 bases, with 11 bases between them. This CDR3 is CASSLVLGFSTDTQYF. Here the CDR3 DNA reads TGTGCCAGCAGCTTAGTTTTGGGGTTTAGCACAGATACGCAGTATTTT.

The V gene is TRBV4-2, the J gene TRBJ2-2; D is ambiguous. Looked up from germline, CDR1 is LGHNA and CDR2 is YNFKEQ. Trimming left V 9 bases short and J 3 bases short, with 14 bases between. The CDR3 has 14 residues. DNA for the CDR3: TGTGCCAGTCAGCCCCGGAGATACACCGGGGAGCTGTTTTTT. It yields the protein CASQPRRYTGELFF.

For this clone: The sample holds other DNA sequences that translate to the same CDR3. V and J are TRBV10-3 and TRBJ2-7, with 8 bases matching TRBD1. The J segment lost 3 bases and the V segment lost 10 bases, leaving 5 bases of the junction unmatched. Per germline, CDR1 ENHRY and CDR2 SYGVKD. The length of the CDR3 is 12 residues. CDR3 loop: CATAGTGYEQYF. The CDR3 DNA reads TGTGCCACTGCCGGGACAGGCTACGAGCAGTACTTC.

This clone was seen only once. The rearrangement uses TRBV27 and TRBJ1-6; D gene unclear. This CDR3 comprises 12 residues. Between the trimmed V and J ends, which lost 8 bases and 6 bases, there was a span of 8 bases. From germline, CDR1 is MNHEY and CDR2 SMNVEV (reference sequence). CDR3 region: CASGRFNSPLHF. CDR3 DNA sequence: TGTGCCAGCGGGCGGTTTAATTCACCCCTCCACTTT.

The chain joins TRBV6-1 to TRBJ1-1; TRBD1 is a possible D gene (6 bases). This CDR3 spans 13 amino acids. Germline V lookup: CDR1 MNHNS, CDR2 SASEGT. The V and J ends lost 7 bases and 3 bases respectively, with 12 bases between them. The CDR3 DNA follows: TGTGCCAGCATCTTCCGACAGGACACTGAAGCTTTCTTT. It is translated as CASIFRQDTEAFF.

Notes on this clone: This same CDR3 is encoded by further DNA sequences in the sample. The chain couples TRBV5-1 to TRBJ2-5; the D is unclear. The CDR3 covers 13 residues. The ends were cut back, 0 bases at V and 5 bases at J, with 8 bases in the middle. Germline loops: CDR1 SGHRS, CDR2 YFSETQ. The CDR3 bases are TGCGCCAGCAGCTTGGCAGGCAGGGAGACCCAGTACTTC. This codes for CASSLAGRETQYF.